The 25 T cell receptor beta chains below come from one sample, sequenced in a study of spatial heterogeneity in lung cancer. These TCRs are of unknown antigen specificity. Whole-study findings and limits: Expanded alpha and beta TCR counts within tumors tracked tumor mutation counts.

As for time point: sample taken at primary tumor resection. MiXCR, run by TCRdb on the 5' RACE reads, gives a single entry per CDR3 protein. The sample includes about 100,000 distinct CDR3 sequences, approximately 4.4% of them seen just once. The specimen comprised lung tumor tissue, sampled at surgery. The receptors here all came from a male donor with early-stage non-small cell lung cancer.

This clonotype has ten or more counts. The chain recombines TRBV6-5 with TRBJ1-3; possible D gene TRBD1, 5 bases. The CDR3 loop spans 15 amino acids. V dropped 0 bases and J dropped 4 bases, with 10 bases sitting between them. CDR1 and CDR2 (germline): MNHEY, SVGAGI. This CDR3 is CASSYSKRGGNTIYF. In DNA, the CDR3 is TGTGCCAGCAGTTACTCGAAGCGGGGGGGAAACACCATATATTTT.

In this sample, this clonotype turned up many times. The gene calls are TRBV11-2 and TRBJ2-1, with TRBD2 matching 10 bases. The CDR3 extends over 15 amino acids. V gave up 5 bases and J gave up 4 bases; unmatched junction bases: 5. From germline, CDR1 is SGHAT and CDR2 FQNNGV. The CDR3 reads CASSRLAGTYNEQFF. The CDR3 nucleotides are TGTGCCAGCAGCCGACTAGCGGGCACTTACAATGAGCAGTTCTTC.

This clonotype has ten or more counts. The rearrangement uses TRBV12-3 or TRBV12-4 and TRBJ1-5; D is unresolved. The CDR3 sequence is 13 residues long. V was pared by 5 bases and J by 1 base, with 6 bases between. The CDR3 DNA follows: TGTGCCAGCAGTCCAGCCAGCAATCAGCCCCAGCATTTT. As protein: CASSPASNQPQHF.

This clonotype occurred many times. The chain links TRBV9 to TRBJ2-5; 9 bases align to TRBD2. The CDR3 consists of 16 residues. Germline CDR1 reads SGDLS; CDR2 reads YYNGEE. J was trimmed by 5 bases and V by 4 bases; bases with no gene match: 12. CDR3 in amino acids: CASSSAGGLEIETQYF. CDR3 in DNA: TGTGCCAGCAGCTCAGCGGGGGGACTAGAAATTGAGACCCAGTACTTC.

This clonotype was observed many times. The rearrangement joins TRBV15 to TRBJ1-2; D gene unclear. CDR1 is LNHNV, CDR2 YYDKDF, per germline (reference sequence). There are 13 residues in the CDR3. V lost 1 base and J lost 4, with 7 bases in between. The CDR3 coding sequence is TGTGCCACCAGCAGAGGGGTGGGCTATGGCTACACCTTC. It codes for CATSRGVGYGYTF.

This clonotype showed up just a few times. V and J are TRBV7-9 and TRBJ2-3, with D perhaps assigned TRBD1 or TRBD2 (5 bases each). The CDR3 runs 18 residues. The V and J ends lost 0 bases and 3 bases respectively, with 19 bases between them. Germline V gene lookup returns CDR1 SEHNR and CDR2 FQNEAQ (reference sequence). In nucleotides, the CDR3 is TGTGCCAGCAGCTTAGCGCCAGGGACCAGAACGGGGACAGATACGCAGTATTTT. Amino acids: CASSLAPGTRTGTDTQYF.

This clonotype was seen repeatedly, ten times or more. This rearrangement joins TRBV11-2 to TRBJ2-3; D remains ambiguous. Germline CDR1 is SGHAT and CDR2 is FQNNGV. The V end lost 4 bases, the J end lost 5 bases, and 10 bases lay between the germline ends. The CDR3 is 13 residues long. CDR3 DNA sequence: TGTGCCAGCAGCTCCGTCCCGGGAGATACGCAGTATTTT. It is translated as CASSSVPGDTQYF.

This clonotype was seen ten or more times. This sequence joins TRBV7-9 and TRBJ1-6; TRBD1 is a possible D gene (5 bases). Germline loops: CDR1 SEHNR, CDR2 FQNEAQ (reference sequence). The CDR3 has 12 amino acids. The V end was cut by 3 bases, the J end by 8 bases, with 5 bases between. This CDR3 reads CASSLTDSPLHF. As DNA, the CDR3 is TGTGCCAGCAGCTTGACAGATTCACCCCTCCACTTT. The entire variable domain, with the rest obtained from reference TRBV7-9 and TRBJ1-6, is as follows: DTGVSQNPRHKITKRGQNVTFRCDPISEHNRLYWYRQTLGQGPEFLTYFQNEAQLEKSRLLSDRFSAERPKGSFSTLEIQRTEQGDSAMYLCASSLTDSPLHFGNGTRLTVT.

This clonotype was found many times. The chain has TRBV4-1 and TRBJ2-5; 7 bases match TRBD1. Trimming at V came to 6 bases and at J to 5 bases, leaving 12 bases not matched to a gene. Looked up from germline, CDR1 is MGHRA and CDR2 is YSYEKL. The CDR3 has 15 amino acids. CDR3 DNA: TGCGCCAGCAGGTCCGGGACAGACACTCGGGAGACCCAGTACTTC. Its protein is CASRSGTDTRETQYF.

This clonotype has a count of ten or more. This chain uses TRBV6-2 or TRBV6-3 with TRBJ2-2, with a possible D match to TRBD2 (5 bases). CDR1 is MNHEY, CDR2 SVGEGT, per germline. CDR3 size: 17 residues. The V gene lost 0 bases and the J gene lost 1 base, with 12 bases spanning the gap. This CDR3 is CASSYSWTGRNTGELFF. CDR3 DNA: TGTGCCAGCAGTTACTCATGGACTGGAAGGAACACCGGGGAGCTGTTTTTT.

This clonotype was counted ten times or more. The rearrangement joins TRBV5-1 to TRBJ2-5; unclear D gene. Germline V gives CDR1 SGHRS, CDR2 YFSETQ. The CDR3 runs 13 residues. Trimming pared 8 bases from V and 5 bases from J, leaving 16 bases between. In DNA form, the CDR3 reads TGCGCCAGTGGAGTCACAGCTACGGAGACCCAGTACTTC. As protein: CASGVTATETQYF. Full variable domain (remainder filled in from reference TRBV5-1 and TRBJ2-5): KAGVTQTPRYLIKTRGQQVTLSCSPISGHRSVSWYQQTPGQGLQFLFEYFSETQRNKGNFPGRFSGRQFSNSRSEMNVSTLELGDSALYLCASGVTATETQYFGPGTRLLVL.

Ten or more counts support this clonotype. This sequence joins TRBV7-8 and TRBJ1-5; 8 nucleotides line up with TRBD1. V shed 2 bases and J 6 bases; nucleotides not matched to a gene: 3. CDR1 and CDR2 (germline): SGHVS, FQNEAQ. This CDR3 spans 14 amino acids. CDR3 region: CASSLTDRGQPQHF. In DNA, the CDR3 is TGTGCCAGCAGCTTAACTGACAGGGGTCAGCCCCAGCATTTT.

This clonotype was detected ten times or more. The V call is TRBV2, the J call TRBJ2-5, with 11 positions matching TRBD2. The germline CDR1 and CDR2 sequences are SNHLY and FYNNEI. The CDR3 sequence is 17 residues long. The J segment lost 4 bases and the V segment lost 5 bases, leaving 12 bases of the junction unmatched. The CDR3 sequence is CASSFDGFSGRGETQYF. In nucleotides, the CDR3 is TGTGCCAGCAGTTTCGACGGATTTAGCGGGAGGGGAGAGACCCAGTACTTC.

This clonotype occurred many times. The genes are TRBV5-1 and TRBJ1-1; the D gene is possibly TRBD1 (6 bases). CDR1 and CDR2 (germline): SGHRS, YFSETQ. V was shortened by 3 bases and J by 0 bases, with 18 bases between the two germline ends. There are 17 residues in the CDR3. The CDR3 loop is CASSYEGGGILNTEAFF. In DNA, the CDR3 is TGCGCCAGCAGCTACGAAGGGGGTGGGATATTGAACACTGAAGCTTTCTTT.

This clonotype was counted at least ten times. The CDR3: CASSLVLGGTPSTDTQYF. CDR3 nucleotides: TGCGCCAGCAGCTTGGTGCTCGGGGGCACTCCTAGCACAGATACGCAGTATTTT. This chain uses TRBV5-1 with TRBJ2-3; tentatively, D is TRBD1 or TRBD2 (6 bases each). The V gene lost 0 bases and the J gene lost 0 bases, with 17 bases spanning the gap. This CDR3 has 18 amino acids. In germline, CDR1 is SGHRS, CDR2 YFSETQ.

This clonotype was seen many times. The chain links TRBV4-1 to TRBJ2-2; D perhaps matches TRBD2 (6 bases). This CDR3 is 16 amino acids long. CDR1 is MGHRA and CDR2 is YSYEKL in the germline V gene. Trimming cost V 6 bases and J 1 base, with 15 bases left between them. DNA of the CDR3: TGCGCCAGCAGGGAGACTCTAGCGCTGAACACCGGGGAGCTGTTTTTT. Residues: CASRETLALNTGELFF.

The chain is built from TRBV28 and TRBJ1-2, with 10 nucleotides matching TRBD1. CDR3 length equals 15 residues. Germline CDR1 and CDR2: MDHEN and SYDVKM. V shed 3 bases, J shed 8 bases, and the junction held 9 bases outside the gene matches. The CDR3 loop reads CASSFPWGTGEGYTF. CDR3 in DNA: TGTGCCAGCAGTTTCCCCTGGGGGACAGGGGAAGGCTACACCTTC.

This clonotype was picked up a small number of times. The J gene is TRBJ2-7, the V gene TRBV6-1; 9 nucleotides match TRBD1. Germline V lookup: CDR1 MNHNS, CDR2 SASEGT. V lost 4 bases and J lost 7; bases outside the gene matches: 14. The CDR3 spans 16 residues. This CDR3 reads CASSGPRDRVLREQYF. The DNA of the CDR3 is TGTGCCAGCAGTGGACCCCGGGACAGGGTTCTGCGGGAGCAGTACTTC.

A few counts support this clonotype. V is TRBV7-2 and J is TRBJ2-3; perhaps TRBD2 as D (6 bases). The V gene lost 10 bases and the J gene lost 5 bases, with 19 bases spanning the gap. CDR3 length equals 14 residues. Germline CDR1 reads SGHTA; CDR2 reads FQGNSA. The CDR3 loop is CATAGLSVRDTQYF. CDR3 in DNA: TGTGCCACTGCGGGGCTCTCGGTGCGAGATACGCAGTATTTT. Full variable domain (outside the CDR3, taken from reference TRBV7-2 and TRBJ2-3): GAGVSQSPSNKVTEKGKDVELRCDPISGHTALYWYRQSLGQGLEFLIYFQGNSAPDKSGLPSDRFSAERTGGSVSTLTIQRTQQEDSAVYLCATAGLSVRDTQYFGPGTRLTVL.

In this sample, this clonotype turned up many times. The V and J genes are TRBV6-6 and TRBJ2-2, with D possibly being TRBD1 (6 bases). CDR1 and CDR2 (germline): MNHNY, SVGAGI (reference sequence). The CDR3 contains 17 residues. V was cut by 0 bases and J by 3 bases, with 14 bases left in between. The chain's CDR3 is CASSYSPGVAYTGELFF. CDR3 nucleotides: TGTGCCAGCAGTTACTCCCCAGGGGTTGCGTACACCGGGGAGCTGTTTTTT.

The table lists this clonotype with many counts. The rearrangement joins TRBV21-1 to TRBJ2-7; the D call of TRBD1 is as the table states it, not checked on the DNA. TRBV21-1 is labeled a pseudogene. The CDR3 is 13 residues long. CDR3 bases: TGTGCCACCGGGGACAGGGTTGGCTACGAGCAGTACTTC. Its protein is CATGDRVGYEQYF.

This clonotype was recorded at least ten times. CDR3: CASSQEGAMNTEAFF. CDR3 DNA: TGCGCCAGCAGCCAAGAGGGGGCCATGAACACTGAAGCTTTCTTT. J is TRBJ1-1 and V is TRBV4-1; D might be TRBD1 (6 bases). The CDR3 sequence is 15 residues long. CDR1 MGHRA and CDR2 YSYEKL come from the germline V gene. Trimming left V 0 bases short and J 0 bases short, with 8 bases between.

CDR3 residues: CAIMGPSYEQYF. The CDR3 DNA follows: TGTGCCATCATGGGGCCCAGTTACGAGCAGTACTTC. The chain carries TRBV10-3 and TRBJ2-7; D is possibly TRBD1 (5 bases). V was pared by 7 bases and J by 4 bases, with 11 bases between. CDR1 and CDR2 (germline): ENHRY, SYGVKD. CDR3 length: 12 amino acids.

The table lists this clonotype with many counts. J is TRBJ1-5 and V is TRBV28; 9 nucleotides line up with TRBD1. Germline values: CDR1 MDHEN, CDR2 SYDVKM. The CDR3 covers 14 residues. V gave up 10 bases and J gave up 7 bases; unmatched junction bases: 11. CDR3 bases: TGTGCCATCCGTCGGACAGGGGTTCGGCAGCCCCAGCATTTT. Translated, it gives CAIRRTGVRQPQHF. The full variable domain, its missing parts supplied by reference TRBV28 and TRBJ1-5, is DVKVTQSSRYLVKRTGEKVFLECVQDMDHENMFWYRQDPGLGLRLIYFSYDVKMKEKGDIPEGYSVSREKKERFSLILESASTNQTSMYLCAIRRTGVRQPQHFGDGTRLSIL.

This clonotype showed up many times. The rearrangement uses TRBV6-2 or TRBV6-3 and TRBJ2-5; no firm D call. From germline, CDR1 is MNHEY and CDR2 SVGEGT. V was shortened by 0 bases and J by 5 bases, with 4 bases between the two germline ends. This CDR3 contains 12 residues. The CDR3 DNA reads TGTGCCAGCAGTTACTCCTCCGAGACCCAGTACTTC. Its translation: CASSYSSETQYF.